This TCR beta chain was recorded in a study of T-cell reconstitution after alpha-beta-depleted transplantation in children. Library preparation (for TCRbeta) was performed with unique molecular identifiers. TCRdb recomputed calls from the PCR reads with MiXCR, one row per CDR3 protein. This sample has about 110,000 distinct CDR3 sequences, with 23% found just once. The study's findings and limits: T-cell numbers and diversity one year post-transplant derived largely from freshly generated T cells.

This clonotype was found once. What it recognizes is unknown. The CDR3 has 17 residues. Between the trimmed V and J ends, which lost 5 bases and 2 bases, there was a span of 21 bases. Per germline, CDR1 SGHTA and CDR2 FQGNSA. The specimen comprised PBMCs, mostly from graft donor cells, sampled 180 days after TCRalphabeta/CD19-depleted stem cell transplant. V is TRBV7-2 and J is TRBJ2-5, with D possibly TRBD2 on 6 matching bases. The origin of this receptor is a male patient aged 2-10 years who had a stem cell transplant for chronic granulomatous disease, so the T cells may come from the graft donor. The DNA for the CDR3 is TGTGCCAGCAGCCCCCGAACTAGCCGGAGTTTGCAAGAGACCCAGTACTTC. Translated: CASSPRTSRSLQETQYF.